The clone carrying this T cell receptor (beta chain) has at least ten counts. Its antigen remains unknown. The data originate from a study of CD8 T cells in ankylosing spondylitis. Study-wide results and caveats: Disease-linked clones bore a CD8+ phenotype and were relatively rare in peripheral blood. Typical of ankylosing spondylitis blood, it appeared, was a TCR beta motif of under 10 highly homologous variants.

Quantitative molecular-barcoded 5'-RACE generated the TCR beta libraries. TCRdb fed the 5' RACE reads into MiXCR, producing one record per CDR3 protein. The sample yields roughly 90,000 distinct CDR3 sequences, roughly 9% seen once. This CDR3 spans 14 amino acids. Germline V gene lookup returns CDR1 MNHEY and CDR2 SMNVEV (reference sequence). Trimming took off 2 bases at V and 1 base at J, with 8 bases between the two ends. The chain recombines TRBV27 with TRBJ1-1; D gene ambiguous. The sequence was obtained from a male donor with ankylosing spondylitis. The sequencing input was blood, either unsorted or a sorted T cell fraction (not recorded which). For the CDR3, the DNA is TGTGCCAGCAGTTTAAGTCATACGAACACTGAAGCTTTCTTT. Translation gives CASSLSHTNTEAFF.